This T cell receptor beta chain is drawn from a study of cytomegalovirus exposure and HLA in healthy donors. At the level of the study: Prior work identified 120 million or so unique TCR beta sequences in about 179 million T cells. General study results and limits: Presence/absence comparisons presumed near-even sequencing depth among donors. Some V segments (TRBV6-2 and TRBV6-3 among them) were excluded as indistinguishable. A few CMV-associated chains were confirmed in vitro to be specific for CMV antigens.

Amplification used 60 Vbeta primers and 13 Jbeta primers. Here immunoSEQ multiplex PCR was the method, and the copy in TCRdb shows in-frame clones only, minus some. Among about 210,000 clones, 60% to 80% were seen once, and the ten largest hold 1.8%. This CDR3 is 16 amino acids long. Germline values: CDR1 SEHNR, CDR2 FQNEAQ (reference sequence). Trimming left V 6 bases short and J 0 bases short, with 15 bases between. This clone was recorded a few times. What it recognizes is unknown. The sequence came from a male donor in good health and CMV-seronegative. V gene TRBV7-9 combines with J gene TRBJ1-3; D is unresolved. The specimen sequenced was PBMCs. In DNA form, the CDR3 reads TGTGCCAGCAGTTTTACGGGGTCGAACTCTGGAAACACCATATATTTT. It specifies CASSFTGSNSGNTIYF.